This T cell receptor beta chain is from a study of Tregs in tolerant kidney transplant recipients. General observations from the study: Biological reproducibility was not directly addressed in this study.

Unstimulated regulatory T cells (CD4+CD25+CD127-), CD4+CD25- non-regulatory cells, CD4 and CD8 cells were FACS-sorted from thawed PBMCs. Some clones are missing from TCRdb's copy, which holds only in-frame ones; the method was immunoSEQ multiplex PCR. The sample yields about 110,000 clones, roughly 90% seen once. In the case of this clone: Its specificity is unknown.

The CDR3 is 13 residues long. Germline assignment: CDR1 SGHAT and CDR2 FQNNGV. Trimming removed 5 bases at V and 5 bases at J, with 7 bases between. This clonotype was obtained from a human donor who received a combined kidney and bone marrow transplant. This rearrangement joins TRBV11-2 to TRBJ1-6; no definite D call. Sequencing used CD4+ T cells from blood, obtained before the transplant. Here the CDR3 DNA reads TGTGCCAGCAGCCTAAAAAATAATTCACCCCTCCACTTT. Protein product: CASSLKNNSPLHF.